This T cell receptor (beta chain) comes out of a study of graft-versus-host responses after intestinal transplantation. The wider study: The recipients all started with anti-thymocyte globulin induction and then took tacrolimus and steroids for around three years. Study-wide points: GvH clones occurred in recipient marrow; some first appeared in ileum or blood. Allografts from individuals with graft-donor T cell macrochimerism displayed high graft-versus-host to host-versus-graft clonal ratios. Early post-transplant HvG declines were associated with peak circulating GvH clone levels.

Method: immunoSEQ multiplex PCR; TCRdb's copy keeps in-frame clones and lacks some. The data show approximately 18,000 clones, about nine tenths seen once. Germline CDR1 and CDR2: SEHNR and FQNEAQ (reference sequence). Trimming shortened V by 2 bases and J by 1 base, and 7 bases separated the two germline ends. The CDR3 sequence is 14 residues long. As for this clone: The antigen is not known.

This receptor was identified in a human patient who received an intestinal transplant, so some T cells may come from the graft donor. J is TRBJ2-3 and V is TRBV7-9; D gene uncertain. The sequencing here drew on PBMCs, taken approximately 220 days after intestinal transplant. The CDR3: CASSLSPGTDTQYF. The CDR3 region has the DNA TGTGCCAGCAGCTTAAGCCCGGGCACAGATACGCAGTATTTT.